This is a list of T cell receptor beta chains from one sample in a study of vaccination effects on CD4 cells after COVID-19. TCRdb's copy holds only in-frame clones and misses some; the assay was immunoSEQ multiplex PCR. The profile shows around 15,000 clones, over 60% of them singletons. These receptors' antigens are unknown. The sample in question was CD4+ T cells from PBMCs cultured with HCoV-NL63 spike peptides, obtained after COVID-19 vaccination. The receptors shown here come from a human donor who had a prior SARS-CoV-2 infection. The CDR3 runs from the conserved cysteine through the conserved F or W. Fields, in order: clone size, D gene, V gene, J gene, CDR3 protein, CDR3 DNA. A D gene is named only where the DNA matches it firmly. Size is omitted from some rows. Given values are once, few, many or a class for expanded clones.

clone_size: NA
d_call: TRBD2
v_call: TRBV19
j_call: TRBJ2-5
cdr3_aa: CASSPREGRQETQYF
cdr3_nt: TGTGCCAGTAGTCCCCGGGAGGGAAGGCAAGAGACCCAGTACTTC

clone_size: NA
d_call: TRBD1
v_call: TRBV9
j_call: TRBJ1-2
cdr3_aa: CASSPYGSSGTDTYGYTF
cdr3_nt: TGTGCCAGCAGCCCCTACGGCTCCTCCGGGACAGACACCTATGGCTACACCTTC

clone_size: few
d_call: NA
v_call: TRBV30
j_call: TRBJ2-3
cdr3_aa: CAWSAQGDTQYF
cdr3_nt: TGTGCCTGGAGTGCGCAAGGAGATACGCAGTATTTT

clone_size: NA
d_call: TRBD2
v_call: TRBV10-3
j_call: TRBJ2-1
cdr3_aa: CAISAGTSGGTYNEQFF
cdr3_nt: TGTGCCATCAGCGCAGGGACTAGCGGGGGGACCTACAATGAGCAGTTCTTC

clone_size: NA
d_call: NA
v_call: TRBV11-3
j_call: TRBJ2-1
cdr3_aa: CASSPYSGNEQFF
cdr3_nt: TGTGCCAGCAGCCCCTACTCTGGGAATGAGCAGTTCTTC

clone_size: NA
d_call: NA
v_call: TRBV9
j_call: TRBJ2-1
cdr3_aa: CASSVQPWFF
cdr3_nt: TGTGCCAGCAGCGTACAACCATGGTTCTTC

clone_size: NA
d_call: NA
v_call: TRBV27
j_call: TRBJ2-1
cdr3_aa: CASSSVYARSYNEQFF
cdr3_nt: TGTGCCAGCAGTTCGGTATACGCAAGGTCCTACAATGAGCAGTTCTTC

clone_size: NA
d_call: NA
v_call: TRBV5-1
j_call: TRBJ2-1
cdr3_aa: CASRQGEGSYNEQFF
cdr3_nt: TGCGCCAGCAGACAGGGAGAAGGCTCCTACAATGAGCAGTTCTTC

clone_size: NA
d_call: NA
v_call: TRBV11-2
j_call: TRBJ1-2
cdr3_aa: CASSYRENYGYTF
cdr3_nt: TGTGCCAGCAGCTACAGAGAAAACTATGGCTACACCTTC

clone_size: NA
d_call: NA
v_call: TRBV2
j_call: TRBJ2-3
cdr3_aa: CASSQTPEITDTQYF
cdr3_nt: TGTGCCAGCAGTCAGACTCCCGAAATCACAGATACGCAGTATTTT